A single sample is the source of the 2 T cell receptor beta chains below, sequenced in a study of blood T cells in healthy people across ages. The second PCR ran 7 to 11 cycles with a sample-barcoded 5' primer and J-beta primers. Via MiXCR, TCRdb re-called the 5' RACE reads, giving one row per CDR3 protein. The table includes about 750,000 distinct CDR3 sequences, roughly 50% detected once. The specimen sequenced was blood. These receptors originate from a man of 80 years or more in good health.

J is TRBJ2-5 and V is TRBV18; maybe TRBD1 (6 bases). The CDR3 extends over 14 amino acids. CDR1 and CDR2 (germline): KGHSH, LQKENI. V lost 1 base to trimming and J lost 1 base, with 7 bases between them. CDR3 loop: CASSPQDSQETQYF. Here the CDR3 DNA reads TGTGCCAGCTCACCACAGGACAGCCAAGAGACCCAGTACTTC.

This clonotype was found a few times. The rearrangement joins TRBV27 to TRBJ2-5; 7 positions agree with TRBD2. This CDR3 region has 16 residues. With V trimmed by 3 bases and J by 11 bases, 18 bases remained unmatched. Germline assignment: CDR1 MNHEY and CDR2 SMNVEV (reference sequence). The CDR3 reads CASSLPGTTRPNEQYF. In nucleotides, the CDR3 is TGTGCCAGCAGTTTGCCCGGGACTACTAGACCCAATGAGCAGTACTTC.